These 24 T cell receptor beta chains were sequenced from one sample in a study of T cell repertoires in cytomegalovirus infection. A single record per CDR3 protein comes from TCRdb applying MiXCR to the reads. The table lists about 230,000 distinct CDR3 sequences, roughly 22% of them singletons. Sequencing was done on a sample of CD8+ T cells from PBMCs. Receptor source: a human donor in good health (CMV status not recorded). Some clones in this sample may be carry-over from other donors' samples.

The rearrangement links TRBV12-3 or TRBV12-4 to TRBJ1-2; a possible D gene is TRBD1 (5 bases). The CDR3 loop spans 14 amino acids. The V end lost 8 bases, the J end lost 2 bases, and 15 bases lay between the germline ends. The CDR3 nucleotides read TGTGCCAGCCTGGAGGCAGGGCTGAACTATGGCTACACCTTC. It translates to CASLEAGLNYGYTF.

The chain recombines TRBV28 with TRBJ2-5; D ambiguous. The CDR3 spans 13 residues. The germline V gene encodes CDR1 MDHEN and CDR2 SYDVKM. V lost 7 bases to trimming and J lost 0 bases, with 9 bases between them. The DNA of the CDR3 is TGTGCCAGCACACTACGGTACCAAGAGACCCAGTACTTC. It specifies CASTLRYQETQYF. Drawing the rest from reference TRBV28 and TRBJ2-5, the complete variable domain is DVKVTQSSRYLVKRTGEKVFLECVQDMDHENMFWYRQDPGLGLRLIYFSYDVKMKEKGDIPEGYSVSREKKERFSLILESASTNQTSMYLCASTLRYQETQYFGPGTRLLVL.

This clonotype turned up a few times. V gene TRBV29-1 combines with J gene TRBJ1-2; D is perhaps TRBD1 (5 bases). V was shortened by 5 bases and J by 6 bases, with 19 bases between the two germline ends. CDR1 is SQVTM, CDR2 ANQGSEA, per germline. The CDR3 runs to 14 residues. The CDR3, as DNA: TGCAGCGTTAGGGACCAGCCTCCCCGGGATGGCTACACCTTC. This encodes CSVRDQPPRDGYTF. The complete variable domain, with remaining parts taken from reference TRBV29-1 and TRBJ1-2, reads SAVISQKPSRDICQRGTSLTIQCQVDSQVTMMFWYRQQPGQSLTLIATANQGSEATYESGFVIDKFPISRPNLTFSTLTVSNMSPEDSSIYLCSVRDQPPRDGYTFGSGTRLTVV.

This clonotype was seen ten or more times. The genes are TRBV7-6 and TRBJ1-1; no reliable D call. CDR1 and CDR2 (germline): SGHVS, FNYEAQ. This CDR3 contains 15 residues. V was trimmed by 4 bases and J by 0 bases, leaving 12 bases between them. CDR3 residues: CASSSRQSLNTEAFF. CDR3 DNA: TGTGCCAGCAGCTCGCGACAAAGTTTGAACACTGAAGCTTTCTTT.

This clonotype was seen ten or more times. This rearrangement joins TRBV7-9 to TRBJ2-5, with 10 bases that match TRBD2. Germline assignment: CDR1 SEHNR and CDR2 FQNEAQ (reference sequence). This CDR3 contains 16 residues. V was pared by 5 bases and J by 4 bases, with 10 bases of the junction left unmatched. Here the CDR3 reads CASSPWTSGRVETQYF. The CDR3 nucleotides are TGTGCCAGCAGCCCCTGGACTAGCGGAAGGGTAGAGACCCAGTACTTC.

This clonotype was seen more than once but under ten times. The chain links TRBV11-2 to TRBJ2-1; TRBD1 matches at 9 bases. V was clipped by 6 bases and J by 4 bases; unmatched bases: 7. Germline-derived CDR1 and CDR2 are SGHAT and FQNNGV. The CDR3 sequence is 15 residues long. Here the CDR3 reads CASRTGTGIYNEQFF. Here the CDR3 DNA reads TGTGCCAGCAGGACGGGGACAGGGATTTACAATGAGCAGTTCTTC.

This clonotype was picked up many times. The chain links TRBV7-8 to TRBJ1-2; 8 positions agree with TRBD1. This CDR3 region has 15 residues. V shed 0 bases and J 0 bases; nucleotides not matched to a gene: 0. Looked up from germline, CDR1 is SGHVS and CDR2 is FQNEAQ. As DNA, the CDR3 is TGTGCCAGCAGCTTAGCGGGACAGGCTAACTATGGCTACACCTTC. Protein product: CASSLAGQANYGYTF.

This clonotype was seen many times. The chain employs TRBV6-6 and TRBJ1-1, with unresolved D. The germline V and J ends were trimmed by 5 bases and 4 bases, with 5 bases remaining between them. The germline gives CDR1 MNHNY, CDR2 SVGAGI (reference sequence). The length of the CDR3 is 11 residues. The CDR3 spells CASSEGTEAFF. CDR3 in DNA: TGTGCCAGCAGTGAGGGCACTGAAGCTTTCTTT.

The chain couples TRBV20-1 to TRBJ1-1; D unresolved. V lost 7 bases and J lost 0, with 9 bases in between. The CDR3 contains 12 residues. In germline, CDR1 is DFQATT, CDR2 SNEGSKA (reference sequence). The CDR3 region is CSGGLLNTEAFF. The CDR3, as DNA: TGCAGTGGGGGATTATTGAACACTGAAGCTTTCTTT.

The chain carries TRBV6-5 and TRBJ2-3, with 8 bases lining up with TRBD2. Germline V lookup: CDR1 MNHEY, CDR2 SVGAGI. This CDR3 has 15 residues. V lost 6 bases to trimming and J lost 1 base; unmatched junction nucleotides: 6. CDR3: CASSLLAERTDTQYF. In DNA, the CDR3 is TGTGCCAGCAGCCTACTAGCGGAACGCACAGATACGCAGTATTTT.

This clonotype came up a few times. The J gene is TRBJ1-1, the V gene TRBV2; 8 bases line up with TRBD1. The CDR3 is made up of 15 amino acids. J lost 5 bases, V lost 2 bases, and 7 bases had no gene match. The germline V gene encodes CDR1 SNHLY and CDR2 FYNNEI. CDR3: CASSERQGAYTEAFF. DNA for the CDR3: TGTGCCAGCAGTGAAAGGCAGGGGGCCTATACTGAAGCTTTCTTT.

This clonotype was detected a few times. This chain's CDR3 is CAISESGVLNYGYTF. CDR3 DNA sequence: TGTGCCATCAGTGAGTCGGGAGTACTAAACTATGGCTACACCTTC. This rearrangement joins TRBV10-3 to TRBJ1-2; D is undetermined. V was pared by 0 bases and J by 2 bases, with 10 bases between. The CDR3 runs 15 residues. The germline CDR1 and CDR2 sequences are ENHRY and SYGVKD.

This clonotype occurred many times. The CDR3 DNA is TGTGCCAGCAGCTTAAGGACAGATTATAACTATGGCTACACCTTC. Translation: CASSLRTDYNYGYTF. The chain uses TRBV7-2 and TRBJ1-2; D perhaps matches TRBD1 (6 bases). Germline CDR1 SGHTA, CDR2 FQGNSA. The V end lost 2 bases, the J end lost 1 base, and 11 bases lay between the germline ends. The CDR3 runs 15 residues.

With regard to this clonotype: A read error may be the cause here, since a much bigger clone is one base away. V gene TRBV7-8 combines with J gene TRBJ2-7; D call uncertain. Trimming removed 2 bases from V and 0 bases from J, with 11 bases in between. Germline-derived CDR1 and CDR2 are SGHVS and FQNEAQ. CDR3 length equals 15 residues. CDR3 amino acids: CASSLWADSSYEQYF. CDR3 coding DNA: TGTGCCAGCAGCTTATGGGCGGATTCCTCCTACGAGCAGTACTTC.

The V gene is TRBV29-1, the J gene TRBJ2-7; 7 bases match TRBD1. Germline V CDR1 and CDR2: SQVTM, ANQGSEA. Germline trimming cut 6 bases from V and 0 bases from J; bases unmatched to any gene: 2. There are 12 residues in the CDR3. The CDR3 DNA is TGCAGCGTGGGGGACAGCTCCTACGAGCAGTACTTC. Translation: CSVGDSSYEQYF.

This clonotype was seen just once. The CDR3: CASSLFQSIYNEQFF. The CDR3 region has the DNA TGTGCCAGCAGCTTGTTTCAGAGTATCTACAATGAGCAGTTCTTC. The genes are TRBV5-4 and TRBJ2-1; no definite D call. The CDR3 has 15 amino acids. The germline V gene has CDR1 SGHNT and CDR2 YYREEE (reference sequence). Trimming pared 1 base from V and 3 bases from J, leaving 11 bases between.

This clonotype was counted ten times or more. The chain recombines TRBV7-8 with TRBJ1-1, with no clear D. Trimming stripped 1 base from V and 4 bases from J, with 10 bases between. The CDR3 extends over 14 amino acids. Per the germline V gene, CDR1 is SGHVS and CDR2 is FQNEAQ. CDR3 sequence reads: CASSLGPTGTEAFF. The CDR3 coding sequence is TGTGCCAGCAGCTTAGGCCCGACGGGCACTGAAGCTTTCTTT.

The chain has TRBV5-4 and TRBJ2-5; D is undetermined. The CDR3 loop spans 12 amino acids. The V and J ends lost 5 bases and 4 bases respectively, with 9 bases between them. The germline gives CDR1 SGHNT, CDR2 YYREEE (reference sequence). CDR3 DNA sequence: TGTGCCAGCAGAGGTGTCTCAGAGACCCAGTACTTC. Translation gives CASRGVSETQYF.

This clonotype showed up many times. This chain uses TRBV12-3 or TRBV12-4 with TRBJ2-3, with TRBD2 as a possible D gene (5 bases). With 1 base removed from V and 4 bases from J, the gap between germline ends came to 9 bases. This CDR3 is 14 amino acids long. The CDR3 loop reads CASSLVLGADTQYF. The CDR3 DNA reads TGTGCCAGCAGTTTAGTGCTGGGAGCAGATACGCAGTATTTT.

In its sample, this clonotype was seen many times. The chain has TRBV11-1 and TRBJ2-5, with TRBD1 matching 7 bases. V was clipped by 2 bases and J by 3 bases; unmatched bases: 6. Germline CDR1 SGHAT, CDR2 FQDESV (reference sequence). The CDR3 has 15 amino acids. The CDR3 protein is CASSLLGDSEETQYF. The DNA for the CDR3 is TGTGCCAGCAGCTTATTAGGGGACAGCGAAGAGACCCAGTACTTC.

This clonotype was seen a handful of times. The rearrangement links TRBV2 to TRBJ2-1; D perhaps matches TRBD1 (6 bases). CDR1 is SNHLY and CDR2 is FYNNEI in the germline V gene. This CDR3 region has 12 residues. The V end lost 11 bases, the J end lost 3 bases, and 11 bases lay between the germline ends. CDR3 bases: TGTGCCGCCGGACAGAACTACAATGAGCAGTTCTTC. This codes for CAAGQNYNEQFF.

The chain links TRBV20-1 to TRBJ1-1, with TRBD1 identical over 8 bases. V was pared by 0 bases and J by 5 bases, with 8 bases of the junction left unmatched. In germline, CDR1 is DFQATT, CDR2 SNEGSKA (reference sequence). This CDR3 has 15 amino acids. The CDR3 loop is CSARDLTGGETEAFF. The CDR3 region has the DNA TGCAGTGCTAGAGATCTCACAGGGGGGGAAACTGAAGCTTTCTTT.

This clonotype has a count of ten or more. The genes are TRBV7-2 and TRBJ2-2; 14 bases match TRBD2. After removal of 3 bases from V and 1 base from J, the junction contained 4 bases not matched to a gene. CDR1 and CDR2 from the germline V gene are SGHTA and FQGNSA. There are 18 residues in the CDR3. DNA of the CDR3: TGTGCCAGCAGCTTCCGGACTAGCGGGGGGAGGAACACCGGGGAGCTGTTTTTT. Translation: CASSFRTSGGRNTGELFF.

The chain links TRBV5-1 to TRBJ1-6; D gene uncertain. This CDR3 comprises 16 residues. V lost 0 bases, J lost 8 bases, and 15 bases lay in between. From germline, CDR1 is SGHRS and CDR2 YFSETQ. As DNA, the CDR3 is TGCGCCAGCAGCTTGGCCGGTACGGGTCCGGATTCACCCCTCCACTTT. Residues: CASSLAGTGPDSPLHF.